What follows are 29 T cell receptor beta chains derived from one specimen sequenced in a study of T-cell memory formation after mild COVID-19 (dated by TCRdb to about 2021). Libraries were constructed by 5' RACE. TCRdb lists the instrument as Illumina NovaSeq 6000. The raw public data were reprocessed by TCRdb itself: fastp quality trimming at Q25, MiXCR clonotype calling, in-frame beta chains only. Rows matching on CDR3 protein sequence are summarized as one entry with the most common DNA and genes. In this sample the table shows approximately 500,000 distinct CDR3 sequences, approximately 23% of which occur a single time. The ten most abundant clones make up around 12% of the sample. Input material: PBMCs or a T cell subset sorted from them (not recorded which). All receptors come from an adult woman who had mild COVID-19 (a few samples of this study predate the infection). The sample titles of this study are shuffled in the database, so cell type and time point are left out; the donor was told from shared clones.

The chain combines TRBV7-3 with TRBJ2-7, with a tentative D call TRBD1 (6 bases). This CDR3 comprises 13 residues. The germline V and J ends were trimmed by 3 bases and 2 bases, with 8 bases remaining between them. CDR1 and CDR2 from the germline V gene are SGHTA and FQGTGA. The CDR3 region is CASSFDRTYEQYF. In DNA, the CDR3 is TGTGCCAGCAGCTTCGACAGGACCTACGAGCAGTACTTC.

This clonotype has more than one count but fewer than ten. V is TRBV12-3 or TRBV12-4 and J is TRBJ1-4; possible D gene TRBD1, 6 bases. This CDR3 has 13 amino acids. Trimming took 4 bases from V and 7 from J, leaving 10 bases between them. CDR3 DNA sequence: TGTGCCAGCAGTTACTCAGGGGTTGAAAAACTGTTTTTT. Translation gives CASSYSGVEKLFF.

The chain links TRBV7-9 to TRBJ2-1, with 15 bases fitting TRBD2. Germline assignment: CDR1 SEHNR and CDR2 FQNEAQ (reference sequence). The CDR3 extends over 16 amino acids. After removal of 2 bases from V and 9 bases from J, the junction contained 5 bases not matched to a gene. The CDR3 loop reads CASSLTLGLAGGEQFF. CDR3 sequence (DNA): TGTGCCAGCAGCTTAACATTGGGACTAGCGGGAGGTGAGCAGTTCTTC.

The rearrangement uses TRBV7-9 and TRBJ2-6, with TRBD2 as a possible D gene (6 bases). The germline gives CDR1 SEHNR, CDR2 FQNEAQ (reference sequence). The CDR3 is made up of 16 amino acids. V lost 9 bases, J lost 0 bases, and 15 bases lay in between. The CDR3 region is CASSGIPSSGANVLTF. For the CDR3, the DNA is TGTGCCAGTAGCGGAATCCCATCCTCTGGGGCCAACGTCCTGACTTTC.

The CDR3 DNA follows: TGCAGTGCTGCCCAGGGACTACTTAACAATGAGCAGTTCTTC. Protein sequence: CSAAQGLLNNEQFF. The chain has TRBV20-1 and TRBJ2-1, with 7 positions matching TRBD2. The V and J ends lost 5 bases and 5 bases, in that order; junction bases with no gene match: 9. This CDR3 has 14 residues. CDR1 DFQATT and CDR2 SNEGSKA come from the germline V gene (reference sequence).

Concerning this clonotype: The junction shows a germline mismatch at one end, possibly a read error. The CDR3 DNA reads as TGCAGTGCAAGAGGGGGGAAAGGAACTAATGAAAAACTGTTTTTT. It is translated as CSARGGKGTNEKLFF. The chain couples TRBV20-1 to TRBJ1-4, with a weak D call TRBD1 (6 bases). This CDR3 is built from 15 residues. The V gene's germline CDR1 is DFQATT and CDR2 SNEGSKA (reference sequence).

This clonotype was seen only a few times. The V call is TRBV24-1, the J call TRBJ2-2; 7 nucleotides align to TRBD2. The CDR3 is made up of 15 amino acids. V was pared by 5 bases and J by 0 bases, with 2 bases of the junction left unmatched. From germline, CDR1 is KGHDR and CDR2 SFDVKD. The CDR3 coding sequence is TGTGCCACCAGTGCCGGACTAGCGAACACCGGGGAGCTGTTTTTT. It encodes CATSAGLANTGELFF.

This clonotype was recorded a few times. The chain employs TRBV12-3 or TRBV12-4 and TRBJ2-5; 12 bases map to TRBD2. The CDR3 length is 15 residues. V lost 6 bases, J lost 5 bases, and 7 bases stayed unmatched. CDR3 in DNA: TGTGCCAGCAGCCCGACTAGCGGGGGAGGCGAGACCCAGTACTTC. This encodes CASSPTSGGGETQYF.

The chain links TRBV15 to TRBJ1-2; D remains unclear. CDR3 size: 14 residues. Germline CDR1 and CDR2: LNHNV and YYDKDF (reference sequence). V shed 1 base and J shed 4 bases, with 10 bases lying between them. The CDR3 DNA reads TGTGCCACCAGCAGAGGTTCCGAGTCCTATGGCTACACCTTC. Translated, it gives CATSRGSESYGYTF.

The J gene is TRBJ2-3, the V gene TRBV9; TRBD2 matches 13 bases. V shed 0 bases and J 5 bases; nucleotides not matched to a gene: 6. This CDR3 comprises 17 residues. CDR1 is SGDLS and CDR2 is YYNGEE in the germline V gene. CDR3 nucleotides: TGTGCCAGCAGCGTAGGGACTAGCGGGAGCTTTGGAGATACGCAGTATTTT. It specifies CASSVGTSGSFGDTQYF.

The rearrangement joins TRBV4-1 to TRBJ2-2; D remains ambiguous. The CDR3 sequence is 15 residues long. V was cut by 4 bases and J by 1 base, with 10 bases left in between. The germline V gene encodes CDR1 MGHRA and CDR2 YSYEKL. The CDR3 loop reads CASSRIDKNTGELFF. CDR3 nucleotides: TGCGCCAGCAGCCGAATCGACAAGAACACCGGGGAGCTGTTTTTT.

The chain is built from TRBV18 and TRBJ2-1; no clear D gene. The germline gives CDR1 KGHSH, CDR2 LQKENI. V lost 3 bases and J lost 5, with 20 bases in between. This CDR3 is 17 amino acids long. CDR3 sequence (DNA): TGTGCCAGCTCACCGTCTCAGGTAGAAATCCAGGACAATGAGCAGTTCTTC. Protein product: CASSPSQVEIQDNEQFF. The full variable domain, rest sourced from reference TRBV18 and TRBJ2-1, is NAGVMQNPRHLVRRRGQEARLRCSPMKGHSHVYWYRQLPEEGLKFMVYLQKENIIDESGMPKERFSAEFPKEGPSILRIQQVVRGDSAAYFCASSPSQVEIQDNEQFFGPGTRLTVL.

The V and J genes are TRBV5-6 and TRBJ1-1; 8 bases align to TRBD1. Trimming cost V 4 bases and J 6 bases; bases outside gene matches: 8. This CDR3 spans 14 amino acids. Germline loops: CDR1 SGHDT, CDR2 YYEEEE. The CDR3 region is CASSPGTGGAEAFF. CDR3 DNA sequence: TGTGCCAGCAGCCCGGGGACAGGAGGTGCTGAAGCTTTCTTT.

This clonotype was picked up a small number of times. The rearrangement links TRBV29-1 to TRBJ2-3; 8 bases map to TRBD2. After removal of 4 bases from V and 2 bases from J, the junction contained 5 bases not matched to a gene. The germline V gene encodes CDR1 SQVTM and CDR2 ANQGSEA. CDR3 length: 14 amino acids. The CDR3 loop is CSVGGLAYTDTQYF. The CDR3 coding sequence is TGCAGCGTTGGAGGACTAGCTTACACAGATACGCAGTATTTT.

This chain joins TRBV29-1 and TRBJ1-1; 8 bases are a match to TRBD1. CDR1 is SQVTM, CDR2 ANQGSEA, per germline. The CDR3 has 13 amino acids. The V and J ends lost 7 bases and 6 bases, in that order; junction bases with no gene match: 10. CDR3 DNA sequence: TGCAGCGCCAGACAGGGGATGAGCGCTGAAGCTTTCTTT. Residues: CSARQGMSAEAFF. Together with reference TRBV29-1 and TRBJ1-1, the CDR3 gives the full variable domain: SAVISQKPSRDICQRGTSLTIQCQVDSQVTMMFWYRQQPGQSLTLIATANQGSEATYESGFVIDKFPISRPNLTFSTLTVSNMSPEDSSIYLCSARQGMSAEAFFGQGTRLTVV.

The genes are TRBV28 and TRBJ1-1; perhaps TRBD1 as D (5 bases). Germline V gene data show CDR1 as MDHEN and CDR2 as SYDVKM. V shed 6 bases and J shed 4 bases, with 18 bases lying between them. The CDR3 contains 15 residues. CDR3 sequence (DNA): TGTGCCAGCAGCCCCGCGGCAGGGATGAGCACTGAAGCTTTCTTT. Translating gives CASSPAAGMSTEAFF.

This clonotype was seen a handful of times. The chain is built from TRBV7-2 and TRBJ2-3; D is unclear. V was shortened by 4 bases and J by 1 base, with 9 bases between the two germline ends. The germline gives CDR1 SGHTA, CDR2 FQGNSA. This CDR3 is 14 amino acids long. For the CDR3, the DNA is TGTGCCAGCAGCTCCCGGGCCCGCACAGATACGCAGTATTTT. It codes for CASSSRARTDTQYF.

J is TRBJ2-3 and V is TRBV3-1; TRBD2 is a possible D gene (5 bases). The germline V and J ends were trimmed by 4 bases and 4 bases, with 24 bases remaining between them. The CDR3 runs 18 residues. Germline CDR1 reads LGHDT; CDR2 reads YNNKEL (reference sequence). The CDR3, as DNA: TGTGCCAGCAGCCGATTGATCCCTGGCGGGCCTCTGCCAGATACGCAGTATTTT. It is translated as CASSRLIPGGPLPDTQYF.

Ten or more counts support this clonotype. V usage is TRBV18 and J usage is TRBJ2-1; the D gene is possibly TRBD1 (6 bases). The germline V and J ends were trimmed by 2 bases and 0 bases, with 11 bases remaining between them. Germline V gene sequence: CDR1 KGHSH, CDR2 LQKENI. The CDR3 extends over 16 amino acids. The CDR3 reads CASSPVDRTSYNEQFF. DNA of the CDR3: TGTGCCAGCTCACCAGTCGACAGGACCTCCTACAATGAGCAGTTCTTC.

The chain combines TRBV7-9 with TRBJ2-7; possibly TRBD1 or TRBD2 for D (7 bases each). CDR3 length: 17 amino acids. Germline lookup yields CDR1 SEHNR and CDR2 FQNEAQ (reference sequence). Trimming shortened V by 5 bases and J by 4 bases, and 24 bases separated the two germline ends. CDR3 in amino acids: CASSPRGGGFSGYEQYF. CDR3 in DNA: TGTGCCAGCAGCCCCCGGGGAGGGGGCTTCAGTGGGTACGAGCAGTACTTC.

The chain combines TRBV27 with TRBJ2-7, with D unclear. The V gene's germline CDR1 is MNHEY and CDR2 SMNVEV (reference sequence). This CDR3 has 14 residues. The V gene lost 6 bases and the J gene lost 3 bases, with 15 bases spanning the gap. CDR3 coding DNA: TGTGCCAGCAGCCTGTTTGGCAGCCACTACGAGCAGTACTTC. It codes for CASSLFGSHYEQYF.

The chain has TRBV7-9 and TRBJ2-7; possibly TRBD1 for D (6 bases). Germline-derived CDR1 and CDR2 are SEHNR and FQNEAQ (reference sequence). CDR3 length: 16 amino acids. Between the trimmed V and J ends, which lost 0 bases and 2 bases, there was a span of 14 bases. CDR3 sequence: CASSLAETGLPYEQYF. Here the CDR3 DNA reads TGTGCCAGCAGCTTAGCGGAGACAGGTCTACCCTACGAGCAGTACTTC.

V is TRBV29-1 and J is TRBJ2-3; possible D gene TRBD1, 6 bases. The germline V gene has CDR1 SQVTM and CDR2 ANQGSEA. The germline V and J ends were trimmed by 6 bases and 2 bases, with 27 bases remaining between them. The CDR3 spans 18 residues. In DNA, the CDR3 is TGCAGCGTGGAATACCCAGCCGGGACACCTAAACTCACAGATACGCAGTATTTT. This codes for CSVEYPAGTPKLTDTQYF.

V is TRBV7-9 and J is TRBJ2-1; TRBD2 agrees at 7 bases. This CDR3 has 19 amino acids. Germline CDR1 SEHNR, CDR2 FQNEAQ (reference sequence). Losses at the gene ends were 4 bases for V and 4 bases for J; bases not matched to a gene: 19. This chain's CDR3 is CASSSGGGGTDSQYNEQFF. DNA for the CDR3: TGTGCCAGCAGCTCAGGCGGGGGAGGGACGGACTCCCAATACAATGAGCAGTTCTTC.

This clonotype was found a few times. The rearrangement uses TRBV15 and TRBJ2-2; D remains ambiguous. Trimming stripped 0 bases from V and 6 bases from J, with 2 bases between. Germline CDR1 reads LNHNV; CDR2 reads YYDKDF (reference sequence). The CDR3 is 12 amino acids. The CDR3, as DNA: TGTGCCACCAGCAGAGAGGCCGGGGAGCTGTTTTTT. Protein product: CATSREAGELFF.

The V and J genes are TRBV5-4 and TRBJ1-1; D is ambiguous. Germline CDR1 and CDR2: SGHNT and YYREEE (reference sequence). V lost 4 bases and J 0 bases, leaving 10 bases between the germline ends. The CDR3 contains 14 residues. The CDR3 sequence is CASSAGYLNTEAFF. DNA of the CDR3: TGTGCCAGCAGCGCGGGATACCTGAACACTGAAGCTTTCTTT.

J is TRBJ2-1 and V is TRBV12-3 or TRBV12-4; 8 bases match TRBD1. With 5 bases clipped from V and 10 bases from J, the junction kept 7 bases outside the gene matches. This CDR3 spans 13 amino acids. This CDR3 is CASSRQGKGEQFF. In DNA, the CDR3 is TGTGCCAGCAGTAGACAGGGGAAAGGGGAGCAGTTCTTC.

This clonotype was counted a few times. The gene calls are TRBV9 and TRBJ1-1, with 7 bases identical to TRBD1. This CDR3 spans 15 amino acids. Germline CDR1 is SGDLS and CDR2 is YYNGEE. V lost 0 bases, J lost 3 bases, and 5 bases stayed unmatched. CDR3 protein: CASSVEGADHTEAFF. The CDR3 nucleotides read TGTGCCAGCAGCGTAGAGGGGGCGGACCACACTGAAGCTTTCTTT.

This clonotype was recorded a few times. This chain joins TRBV6-2 or TRBV6-3 and TRBJ2-7; no clear D. Trimming stripped 3 bases from V and 2 bases from J, with 5 bases between. CDR3 size: 12 residues. Looked up from germline, CDR1 is MNHEY and CDR2 is SVGEGT. The CDR3, as DNA: TGTGCCAGCAGTTATCCGACCTACGAGCAGTACTTC. Protein sequence: CASSYPTYEQYF.